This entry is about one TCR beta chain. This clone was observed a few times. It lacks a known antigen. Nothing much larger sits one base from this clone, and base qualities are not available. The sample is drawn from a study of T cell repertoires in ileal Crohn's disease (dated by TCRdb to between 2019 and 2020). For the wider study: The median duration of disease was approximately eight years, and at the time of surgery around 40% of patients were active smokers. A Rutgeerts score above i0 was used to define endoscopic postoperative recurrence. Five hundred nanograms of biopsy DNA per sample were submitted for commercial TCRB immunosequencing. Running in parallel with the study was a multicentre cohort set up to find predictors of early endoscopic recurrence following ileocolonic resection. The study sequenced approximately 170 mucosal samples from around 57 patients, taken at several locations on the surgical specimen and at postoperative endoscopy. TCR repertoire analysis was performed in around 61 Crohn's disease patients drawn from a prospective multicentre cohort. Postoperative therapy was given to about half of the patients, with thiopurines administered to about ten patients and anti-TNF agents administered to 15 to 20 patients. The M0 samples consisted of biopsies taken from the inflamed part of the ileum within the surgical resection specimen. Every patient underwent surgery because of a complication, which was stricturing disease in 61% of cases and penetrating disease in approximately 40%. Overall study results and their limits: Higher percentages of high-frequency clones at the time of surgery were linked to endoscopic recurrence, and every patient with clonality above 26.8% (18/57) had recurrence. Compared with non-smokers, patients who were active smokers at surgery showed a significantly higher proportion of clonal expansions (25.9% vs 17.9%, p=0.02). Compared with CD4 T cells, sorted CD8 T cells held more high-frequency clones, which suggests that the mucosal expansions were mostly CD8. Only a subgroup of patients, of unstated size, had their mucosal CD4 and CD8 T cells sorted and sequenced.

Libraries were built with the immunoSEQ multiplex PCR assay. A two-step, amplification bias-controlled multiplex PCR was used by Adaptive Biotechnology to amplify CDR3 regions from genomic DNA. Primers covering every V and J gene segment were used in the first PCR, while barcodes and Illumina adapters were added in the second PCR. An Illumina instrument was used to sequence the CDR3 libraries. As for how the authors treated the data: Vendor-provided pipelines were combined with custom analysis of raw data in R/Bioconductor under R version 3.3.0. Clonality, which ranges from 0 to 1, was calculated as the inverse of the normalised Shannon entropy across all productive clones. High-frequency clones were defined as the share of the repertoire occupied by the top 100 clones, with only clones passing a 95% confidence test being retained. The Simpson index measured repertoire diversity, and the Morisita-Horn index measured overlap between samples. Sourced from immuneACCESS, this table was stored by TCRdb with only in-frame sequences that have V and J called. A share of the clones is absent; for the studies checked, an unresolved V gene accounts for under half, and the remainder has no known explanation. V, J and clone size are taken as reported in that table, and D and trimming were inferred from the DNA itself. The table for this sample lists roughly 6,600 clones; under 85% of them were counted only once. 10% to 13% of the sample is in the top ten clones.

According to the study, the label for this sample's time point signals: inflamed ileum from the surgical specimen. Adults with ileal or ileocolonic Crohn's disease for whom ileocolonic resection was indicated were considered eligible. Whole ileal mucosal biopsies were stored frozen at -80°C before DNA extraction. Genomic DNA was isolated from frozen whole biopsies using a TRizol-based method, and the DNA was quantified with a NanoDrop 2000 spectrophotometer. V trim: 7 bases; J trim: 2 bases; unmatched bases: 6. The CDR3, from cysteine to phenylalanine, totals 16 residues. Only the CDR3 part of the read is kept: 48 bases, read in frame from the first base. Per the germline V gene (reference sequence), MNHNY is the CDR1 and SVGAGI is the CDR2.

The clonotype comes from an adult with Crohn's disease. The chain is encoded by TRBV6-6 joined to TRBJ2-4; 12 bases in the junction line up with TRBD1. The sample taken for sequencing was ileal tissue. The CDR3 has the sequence CASTKGTGGTKNIQYF. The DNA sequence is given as TGTGCCAGCACCAAAGGGACAGGGGGCACCAAAAACATTCAGTACTTC.